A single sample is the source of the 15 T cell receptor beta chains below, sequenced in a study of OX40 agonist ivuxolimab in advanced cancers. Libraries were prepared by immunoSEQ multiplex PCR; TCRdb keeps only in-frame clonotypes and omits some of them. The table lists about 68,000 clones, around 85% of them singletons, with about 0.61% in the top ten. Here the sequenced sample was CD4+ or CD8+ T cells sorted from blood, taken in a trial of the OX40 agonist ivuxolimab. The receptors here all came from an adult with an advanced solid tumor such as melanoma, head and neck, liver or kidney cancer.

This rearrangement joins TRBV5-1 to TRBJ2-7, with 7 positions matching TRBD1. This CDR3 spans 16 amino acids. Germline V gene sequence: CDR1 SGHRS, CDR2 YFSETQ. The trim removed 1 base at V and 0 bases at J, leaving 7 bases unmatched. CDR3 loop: CASSLLTGASSYEQYF. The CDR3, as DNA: TGCGCCAGCAGCTTGCTAACAGGGGCAAGCTCCTACGAGCAGTACTTC. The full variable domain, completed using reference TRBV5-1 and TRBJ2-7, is KAGVTQTPRYLIKTRGQQVTLSCSPISGHRSVSWYQQTPGQGLQFLFEYFSETQRNKGNFPGRFSGRQFSNSRSEMNVSTLELGDSALYLCASSLLTGASSYEQYFGPGTRLTVT.

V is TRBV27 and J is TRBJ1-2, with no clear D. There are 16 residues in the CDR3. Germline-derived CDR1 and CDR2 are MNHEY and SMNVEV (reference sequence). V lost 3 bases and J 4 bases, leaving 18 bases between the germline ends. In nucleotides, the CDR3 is TGTGCCAGCAGTTTTAAGTGGTTGGCCGGAGGCTATGGCTACACCTTC. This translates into CASSFKWLAGGYGYTF.

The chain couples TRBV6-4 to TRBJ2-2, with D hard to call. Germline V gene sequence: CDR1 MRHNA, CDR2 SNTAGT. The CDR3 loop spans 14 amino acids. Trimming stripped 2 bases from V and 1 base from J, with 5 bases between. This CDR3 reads CASSDGRNTGELFF. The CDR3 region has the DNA TGTGCCAGCAGTGACGGAAGGAACACCGGGGAGCTGTTTTTT.

The CDR3: CASSLFGTGGYGYTF. The CDR3 DNA is TGTGCCAGCAGCTTATTTGGGACAGGGGGGTATGGCTACACCTTC. The chain carries TRBV11-2 and TRBJ1-2; TRBD1 agrees at 11 bases. Per the germline V gene, CDR1 is SGHAT and CDR2 is FQNNGV. The CDR3 runs 15 residues. V trimming: 2 bases; J trimming: 5 bases; junction bases outside the gene matches: 4.

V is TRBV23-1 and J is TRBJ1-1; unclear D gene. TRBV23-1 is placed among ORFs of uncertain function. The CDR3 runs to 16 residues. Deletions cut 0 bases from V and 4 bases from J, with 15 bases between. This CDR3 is CASSQSLGQTITEAFF. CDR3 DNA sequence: TGCGCCAGCAGTCAATCGTTGGGTCAGACGATCACTGAAGCTTTCTTT.

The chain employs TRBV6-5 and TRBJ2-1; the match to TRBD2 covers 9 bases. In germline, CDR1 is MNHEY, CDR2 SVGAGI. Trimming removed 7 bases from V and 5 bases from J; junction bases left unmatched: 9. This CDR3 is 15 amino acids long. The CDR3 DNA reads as TGTGCCAGCAATGCGGGGGGGGAAGGGGACAATGAGCAGTTCTTC. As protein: CASNAGGEGDNEQFF.

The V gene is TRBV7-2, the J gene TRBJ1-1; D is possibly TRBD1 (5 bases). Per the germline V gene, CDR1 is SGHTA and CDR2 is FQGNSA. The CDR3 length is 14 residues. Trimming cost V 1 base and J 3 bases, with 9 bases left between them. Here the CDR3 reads CASSLGWGDTEAFF. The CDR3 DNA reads TGTGCCAGCAGCTTAGGGTGGGGGGACACTGAAGCTTTCTTT.

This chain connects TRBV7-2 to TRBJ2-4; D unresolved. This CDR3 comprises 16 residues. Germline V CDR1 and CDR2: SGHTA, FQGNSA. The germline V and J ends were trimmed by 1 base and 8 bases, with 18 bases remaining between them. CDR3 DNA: TGTGCCAGCAGCTTAGGGGTCTCCCCGATGGCCGACATTCAGTACTTC. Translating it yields CASSLGVSPMADIQYF.

The CDR3 here is CASSLGRTGDTEAFF. CDR3 nucleotide sequence: TGCGCCAGCAGCTTGGGGCGGACAGGGGACACTGAAGCTTTCTTT. V is TRBV5-1 and J is TRBJ1-1; 9 bases align to TRBD1. This CDR3 spans 15 amino acids. The germline gives CDR1 SGHRS, CDR2 YFSETQ. The V and J ends lost 0 bases and 3 bases, in that order; junction bases with no gene match: 3.

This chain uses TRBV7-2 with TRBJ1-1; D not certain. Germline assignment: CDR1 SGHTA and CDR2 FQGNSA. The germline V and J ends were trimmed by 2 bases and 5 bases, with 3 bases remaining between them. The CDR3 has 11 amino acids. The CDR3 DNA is TGTGCCAGCAGCTTAAGGACTGAAGCTTTCTTT. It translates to CASSLRTEAFF. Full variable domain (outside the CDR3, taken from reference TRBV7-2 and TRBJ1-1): GAGVSQSPSNKVTEKGKDVELRCDPISGHTALYWYRQSLGQGLEFLIYFQGNSAPDKSGLPSDRFSAERTGGSVSTLTIQRTQQEDSAVYLCASSLRTEAFFGQGTRLTVV.

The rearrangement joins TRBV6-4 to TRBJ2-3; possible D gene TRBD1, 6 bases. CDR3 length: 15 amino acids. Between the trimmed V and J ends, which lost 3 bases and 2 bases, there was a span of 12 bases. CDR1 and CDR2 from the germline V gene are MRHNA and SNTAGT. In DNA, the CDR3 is TGTGCCAGCAGTGAGGGGGCGATTACCACAGATACGCAGTATTTT. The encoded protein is CASSEGAITTDTQYF.

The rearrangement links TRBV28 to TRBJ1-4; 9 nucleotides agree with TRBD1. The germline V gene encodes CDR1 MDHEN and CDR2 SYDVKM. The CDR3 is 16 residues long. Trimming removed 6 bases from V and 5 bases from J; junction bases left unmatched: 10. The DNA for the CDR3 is TGTGCCAGCAGCCAGCCCCCGGGACAGGGAAATGAAAAACTGTTTTTT. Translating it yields CASSQPPGQGNEKLFF.

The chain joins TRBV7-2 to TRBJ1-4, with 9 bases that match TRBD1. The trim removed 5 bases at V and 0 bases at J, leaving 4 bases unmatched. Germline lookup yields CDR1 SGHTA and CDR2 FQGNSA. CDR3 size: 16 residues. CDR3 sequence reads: CASSRDREATNEKLFF. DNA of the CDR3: TGTGCCAGCAGCCGGGACAGGGAGGCAACTAATGAAAAACTGTTTTTT.

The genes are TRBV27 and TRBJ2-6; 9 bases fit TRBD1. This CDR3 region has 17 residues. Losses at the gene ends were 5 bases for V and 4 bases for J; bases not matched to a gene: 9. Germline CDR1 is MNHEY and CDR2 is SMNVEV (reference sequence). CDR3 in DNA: TGTGCCAGCAGTCCAGGACAGGGGACCGCCGGGGCCAACGTCCTGACTTTC. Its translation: CASSPGQGTAGANVLTF.

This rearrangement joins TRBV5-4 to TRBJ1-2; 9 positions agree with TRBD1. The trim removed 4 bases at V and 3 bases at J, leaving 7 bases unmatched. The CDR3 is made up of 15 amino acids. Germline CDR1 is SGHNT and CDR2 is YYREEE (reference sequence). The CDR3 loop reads CASSPRDRVDYGYTF. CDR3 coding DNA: TGTGCCAGCAGCCCCCGGGACAGGGTAGACTATGGCTACACCTTC.